This T cell receptor (beta chain) comes out of a study of CD8+CD57+ T cells in acquired aplastic anemia. Across the whole study: Mean yield of DNA from sorted CD4+ and CD8+ cells was about 3.2 ug. Researchers reported that healthy donors averaged about 10 million reads for CD4+ cells.

TCR beta VDJ and CDR3 were profiled, and genomic DNA was the template. Via MiXCR, TCRdb re-called the reads, giving one row per CDR3 protein. The repertoire holds about 48,000 distinct CDR3 sequences, with 70% to 80% as singletons. On this clonotype: What it binds is not known.

The germline CDR1 and CDR2 sequences are SGHVS and FQNEAQ. V lost 4 bases and J lost 5, with 8 bases in between. This CDR3 is built from 12 residues. General observations from the study: Patients versus controls showed no significant CD8+ Simpson's diversity difference. Patients and controls turned out to have around 29 CD8+ CDR3 sequences in common.

The receptor comes from a human donor in good health, serving as a control. The chain carries TRBV7-8 and TRBJ2-5, with D unresolved. Sequencing input: sorted CD4+, CD8+, or CD8+CD57+ T cells (not recorded which) from PBMCs. Here the CDR3 DNA reads TGTGCCAGCAGCTCCGAAGGGGAGACCCAGTACTTC. This gives the protein CASSSEGETQYF. The full variable domain, with the rest looked up from reference TRBV7-8 and TRBJ2-5, is GAGVSQSPRYKVAKRGQDVALRCDPISGHVSLFWYQQALGQGPEFLTYFQNEAQLDKSGLPSDRFFAERPEGSVSTLKIQRTQQEDSAVYLCASSSEGETQYFGPGTRLLVL.